This TCR beta chain stems from a study of blood T cell repertoires in COVID-19. Germline V lookup: CDR1 SNHLY, CDR2 FYNNEI. The CDR3 runs 13 residues. The junction had 8 bases not matched to a gene; V was cut back by 6 bases and J by 7 bases. The method was immunoSEQ multiplex PCR; TCRdb's version includes in-frame clones alone and lacks a portion of them. Among a few hundred thousand clones listed, more than 80% were seen once. The receptor's source is a man between 40 and 49 years old with acute or convalescent COVID-19. The specimen was peripheral blood. The chain couples TRBV2 to TRBJ1-2; 7 bases are a match to TRBD1. For the CDR3, the DNA is TGTGCCAGCAGGACAGGGCTGTCCGCTGGCTACACCTTC. It is translated as CASRTGLSAGYTF.